The rows below give T cell receptor beta chains drawn from one sample of a study of blood T cell repertoires in COVID-19. Sequenced by immunoSEQ multiplex PCR; TCRdb stores in-frame clones only, minus some. The sample carries 200,000 to 250,000 clones, 75% to 85% recorded once. What was sequenced was peripheral blood. The receptor set was obtained from a woman in her 70s with COVID-19, enrolled during active disease. CDR3s leave out the opening cysteine and the closing phenylalanine or tryptophan. Fields, in order: CDR3 length, V gene, J gene, CDR3 protein.

>11|TRBV7-9|TRBJ1-2
ASMTDRSYGYT
>13|TRBV28|TRBJ2-7
ASSLGGQGGYEQY
>11|TRBV28|TRBJ2-7
ASSQAVPYEQY
>14|TRBV7-6|TRBJ2-3
ASSLIAGGGTDTQY
>11|TRBV19|TRBJ2-7
ASRRTGNYEQY
>13|TRBV3-1/TRBV3-2|TRBJ1-1
ASSQEDRVGTEAF
>12|TRBV3-1/TRBV3-2|TRBJ2-5
ASSLDRVQETQY
>11|TRBV29-1|TRBJ1-5
SVSPSGFGPQH
>14|TRBV5-4|TRBJ2-3
ASSPGTSGLTDTQY
>12|TRBV5-1|TRBJ1-3
ASSLDFSGNTIY
>13|TRBV19|TRBJ1-1
ASRIVWTGGTEAF
>11|TRBV7-2|TRBJ1-2
ASSLGPGGGYT
>13|TRBV6-9|TRBJ2-5
ASSFRTSVQETQY
>11|TRBV20-1|TRBJ1-5
SASNQANQPQH
>10|TRBV4-1|TRBJ2-7
ASSLSSAEQY
>14|TRBV7-9|TRBJ1-1
ASSPRDRGHGTEAF
>15|TRBV7-2|TRBJ1-5
ASSLVGHHSSYQPQH
>14|TRBV3-1/TRBV3-2|TRBJ1-2
ASSQDRGRNAYGYT
>13|TRBV3-1/TRBV3-2|TRBJ2-7
ASSQFSGRSHEQY
>12|TRBV7-2|TRBJ2-1
ASSFRTSGNEQF
>14|TRBV4-3|TRBJ1-6
ASSQATTAANSPLH
>14|TRBV19|TRBJ1-5
ASSGRDSLAYQPQH
>10|TRBV19|TRBJ1-2
ASRQGFYGYT
>12|TRBV11-2|TRBJ2-1
ASSLLRGGNEQF
>14|TRBV18|TRBJ2-4
ASSPLGGGAKNIQY
>11|TRBV6-6|TRBJ1-5
ANMAGLGQPQH
>14|TRBV3-1/TRBV3-2|TRBJ2-5
ASSHRWEGPGETQY
>14|TRBV28|TRBJ2-7
ASSPTRTGKVYEQY
>13|TRBV19|TRBJ1-2
ASSMAGAQDYGYT
>9|TRBV6-6|TRBJ1-1
ASLRNTEAF
>11|TRBV7-9|TRBJ1-2
ASSTQGGYGYT
>12|TRBV14|TRBJ1-2
ASSHRDTPYGYT
>11|TRBV27|TRBJ1-2
ASSLNTRDGYT
>13|TRBV19|TRBJ2-7
ASSTTNRGRDEQY
>13|TRBV7-9|TRBJ2-7
ASSLDRGISYEQY
>14|TRBV24-1|TRBJ2-2
ATSDFGQGAAGELF
>10|TRBV30|TRBJ1-6
AWGQWNSPLH
>18|TRBV28|TRBJ1-1
ASSLRVGGKQGGPGPEAF
>13|TRBV6-1|TRBJ1-5
ASSPGGTGNQPQH
>14|TRBV5-1|TRBJ2-7
ASSLGGLAGFHEQY
>11|TRBV7-2|TRBJ2-2
ASSSNMAGELF
>12|TRBV5-6|TRBJ1-5
ASSFGQANQPQH
>11|TRBV2|TRBJ2-7
ASRTTSGQEQY
>10|TRBV10-3|TRBJ1-2
ASRKENYGYT
>14|TRBV7-2|TRBJ2-4
ASSFTLAGAKNIQY
>12|TRBV7-3|TRBJ2-1
ASSLNGKAGEQF
>12|TRBV9|TRBJ1-3
ASSVAGSGNTIY
>12|TRBV4-3|TRBJ1-3
ASSVQVGGNTIY
>12|TRBV30|TRBJ2-7
AWDPGTGGYEQY
>10|TRBV28|TRBJ2-7
AGGQGPYEQY
>13|TRBV6-2/TRBV6-3|TRBJ2-7
ASSLLGEATYEQY